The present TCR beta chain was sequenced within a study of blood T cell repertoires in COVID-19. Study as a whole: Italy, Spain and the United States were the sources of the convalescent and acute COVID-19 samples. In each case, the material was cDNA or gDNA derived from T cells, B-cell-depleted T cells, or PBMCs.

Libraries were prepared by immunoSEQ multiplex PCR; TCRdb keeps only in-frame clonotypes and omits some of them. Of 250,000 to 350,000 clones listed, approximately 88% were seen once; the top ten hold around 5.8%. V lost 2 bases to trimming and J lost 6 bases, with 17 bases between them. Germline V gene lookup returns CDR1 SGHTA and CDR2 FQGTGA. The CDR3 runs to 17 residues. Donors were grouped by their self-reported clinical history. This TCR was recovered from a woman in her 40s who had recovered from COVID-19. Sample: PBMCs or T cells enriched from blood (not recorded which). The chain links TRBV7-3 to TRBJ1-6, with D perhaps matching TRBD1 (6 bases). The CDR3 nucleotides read TGTGCCAGCAGCTTAGGCGGATATTACAGGGCTAATTCACCCCTCCACTTT. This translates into CASSLGGYYRANSPLHF.